Each of the 27 T cell receptor beta chains below was sequenced from the same sample in a study of blood T cell repertoires in COVID-19. Repertoires were generated with immunoSEQ multiplex PCR, while TCRdb's copy carries only in-frame clones and drops some. The table lists 250,000 to 350,000 clones, approximately 86% of them singletons. The source material was PBMCs or T cells enriched from blood (not recorded which). The receptors shown here come from a woman aged 25 to 39 who had recovered from COVID-19.

The V and J genes are TRBV13 and TRBJ2-7, with 11 bases lining up with TRBD1. CDR3 length: 13 residues. Germline CDR1 is PRHDT and CDR2 is FYEKMQ (reference sequence). Losses at the gene ends were 4 bases for V and 4 bases for J; bases not matched to a gene: 0. For the CDR3, the DNA is TGTGCCAGCAGCTGGGACAGGGGGTACGAGCAGTACTTC. Protein: CASSWDRGYEQYF.

The J gene is TRBJ2-1, the V gene TRBV27; 10 bases are shared with TRBD1. The trim removed 3 bases at V and 2 bases at J, leaving 1 base unmatched. Germline V lookup: CDR1 MNHEY, CDR2 SMNVEV (reference sequence). CDR3 length equals 15 residues. CDR3 sequence: CASSLDRGTYNEQFF. The CDR3 coding sequence is TGTGCCAGCAGTTTGGACAGGGGGACCTACAATGAGCAGTTCTTC.

J is TRBJ1-1 and V is TRBV5-1; no clear D gene. Germline assignment: CDR1 SGHRS and CDR2 YFSETQ. The CDR3 contains 13 residues. V lost 4 bases to trimming and J lost 0 bases, with 7 bases between them. In DNA, the CDR3 is TGCGCCAGCAGCCGGAGATTGAACACTGAAGCTTTCTTT. Translation gives CASSRRLNTEAFF.

This clone was seen only a few times. V is TRBV5-4 and J is TRBJ2-7; 8 nucleotides match TRBD1. The trim removed 2 bases at V and 2 bases at J, leaving 6 bases unmatched. The CDR3 is made up of 15 amino acids. Germline CDR1 is SGHNT and CDR2 is YYREEE (reference sequence). CDR3 region: CASSFTGTGTYEQYF. The CDR3 bases are TGTGCCAGCAGCTTTACAGGGACAGGAACCTACGAGCAGTACTTC.

The CDR3 nucleotides are TGTGCCAGCAGTTTACAGGGCCTCACCGGGGAGCTGTTTTTT. Translation gives CASSLQGLTGELFF. The rearrangement joins TRBV28 to TRBJ2-2, with a possible D match to TRBD1 (5 bases). This CDR3 has 14 amino acids. The germline CDR1 and CDR2 sequences are MDHEN and SYDVKM. Trimming stripped 2 bases from V and 4 bases from J, with 8 bases between.

The chain uses TRBV14 and TRBJ2-7; 9 bases match TRBD1. Per the germline V gene, CDR1 is SGHDN and CDR2 is FVKESK. The CDR3 consists of 15 residues. V shed 3 bases and J 3 bases; nucleotides not matched to a gene: 6. The DNA for the CDR3 is TGTGCCAGCAGCCAGAAACAGGGGGCGCGCTACGAGCAGTACTTC. It is translated as CASSQKQGARYEQYF.

The chain employs TRBV5-1 and TRBJ1-2; tentatively, D is TRBD1 (6 bases). V dropped 3 bases and J dropped 1 base, with 13 bases sitting between them. CDR1 SGHRS and CDR2 YFSETQ come from the germline V gene. The CDR3 loop spans 15 amino acids. Written as DNA, the CDR3 is TGCGCCAGCAGCTATGCCGGGACATTTAACTATGGCTACACCTTC. Translated: CASSYAGTFNYGYTF.

The chain is built from TRBV27 and TRBJ2-3; tentatively, D is TRBD1 (6 bases). The CDR3 runs 15 residues. Trimming removed 4 bases from V and 0 bases from J, with 11 bases in between. Per the germline V gene, CDR1 is MNHEY and CDR2 is SMNVEV (reference sequence). The CDR3: CASSSQRGSTDTQYF. CDR3 in DNA: TGTGCCAGCAGTTCCCAGAGGGGGAGCACAGATACGCAGTATTTT.

The chain combines TRBV2 with TRBJ1-4, with 8 bases that match TRBD1. The CDR3 extends over 15 amino acids. Trimming cost V 3 bases and J 8 bases; bases outside gene matches: 8. Germline V gene sequence: CDR1 SNHLY, CDR2 FYNNEI. CDR3 nucleotide sequence: TGTGCCAGCAGTGATAGCGGACAGGGAATCGAAAAACTGTTTTTT. This gives the protein CASSDSGQGIEKLFF.

The rearrangement uses TRBV18 and TRBJ1-3; possibly TRBD1 for D (6 bases). V lost 4 bases, J lost 1 base, and 8 bases lay in between. From germline, CDR1 is KGHSH and CDR2 LQKENI. This CDR3 region has 14 residues. CDR3 coding DNA: TGTGCCAGCTCACAACAGGGATCTGGAAACACCATATATTTT. Amino acids: CASSQQGSGNTIYF.

The chain has TRBV29-1 and TRBJ2-2, with D possibly TRBD2 on 6 matching bases. CDR3 length: 13 residues. Trimming took off 3 bases at V and 7 bases at J, with 12 bases between the two ends. The germline gives CDR1 SQVTM, CDR2 ANQGSEA. This CDR3 reads CSVDGGWGGELFF. Written as DNA, the CDR3 is TGCAGCGTTGACGGAGGGTGGGGCGGGGAGCTGTTTTTT.

The chain employs TRBV6-5 and TRBJ1-1, with D unresolved. V shed 2 bases and J shed 4 bases, with 8 bases lying between them. Germline V lookup: CDR1 MNHEY, CDR2 SVGAGI. The CDR3 runs 13 residues. CDR3 DNA sequence: TGTGCCAGCAGTTACGAGCCTGGCACTGAAGCTTTCTTT. Its protein is CASSYEPGTEAFF.

This chain joins TRBV18 and TRBJ2-2; 9 nucleotides agree with TRBD1. CDR3 length equals 16 residues. Losses at the gene ends were 4 bases for V and 6 bases for J; bases not matched to a gene: 9. Germline lookup yields CDR1 KGHSH and CDR2 LQKENI. The CDR3 coding sequence is TGTGCCAGCTCACGAAAGACAGGGGGAGAGGCCGGGGAGCTGTTTTTT. It is translated as CASSRKTGGEAGELFF. The variable domain in full, with the rest retrieved from reference TRBV18 and TRBJ2-2, is NAGVMQNPRHLVRRRGQEARLRCSPMKGHSHVYWYRQLPEEGLKFMVYLQKENIIDESGMPKERFSAEFPKEGPSILRIQQVVRGDSAAYFCASSRKTGGEAGELFFGEGSRLTVL.

The CDR3 spells CASSPGVAKNIQYF. CDR3 nucleotide sequence: TGTGCCAGCAGTCCGGGAGTAGCCAAAAACATTCAGTACTTC. The rearrangement links TRBV2 to TRBJ2-4; D might be TRBD2 (6 bases). Germline V gives CDR1 SNHLY, CDR2 FYNNEI. Trimming cost V 5 bases and J 0 bases, with 8 bases left between them. CDR3 size: 14 residues.

The rearrangement joins TRBV5-1 to TRBJ2-1; possible D gene TRBD2, 6 bases. The germline CDR1 and CDR2 sequences are SGHRS and YFSETQ. This CDR3 contains 15 residues. Trimming left V 10 bases short and J 4 bases short, with 21 bases between. The CDR3 region has the DNA TGCGCCTCAAGGCCTCGGGAGCCCAGTTACAATGAGCAGTTCTTC. This encodes CASRPREPSYNEQFF.

The J gene is TRBJ1-4, the V gene TRBV10-1; the D gene is possibly TRBD1 (5 bases). The germline V and J ends were trimmed by 0 bases and 7 bases, with 12 bases remaining between them. The CDR3 runs to 15 residues. Germline V gives CDR1 WNHNN, CDR2 SYGVQD (reference sequence). The CDR3 DNA sequence: TGCGCCAGCAGTGAGTCGCTGGGGGGGGGTGAAAAACTGTTTTTT. Translating gives CASSESLGGGEKLFF.

This chain uses TRBV11-2 with TRBJ2-5, with no clear D. The CDR3 has 13 residues. Between the trimmed V and J ends, which lost 4 bases and 3 bases, there was a span of 9 bases. Looked up from germline, CDR1 is SGHAT and CDR2 is FQNNGV. The CDR3 coding sequence is TGTGCCAGCAGCTCAGTAGCAGAAGAGACCCAGTACTTC. Its translation: CASSSVAEETQYF.

The V call is TRBV19, the J call TRBJ1-5; no definite D call. Germline-derived CDR1 and CDR2 are LNHDA and SQIVND (reference sequence). The CDR3 consists of 12 residues. Trimming stripped 2 bases from V and 6 bases from J, with 5 bases between. The CDR3 sequence: CASSIPVQPQHF. The CDR3 coding sequence is TGTGCCAGTAGTATACCCGTTCAGCCCCAGCATTTT. Filled out from reference TRBV19 and TRBJ1-5, the complete variable domain reads DGGITQSPKYLFRKEGQNVTLSCEQNLNHDAMYWYRQDPGQGLRLIYYSQIVNDFQKGDIAEGYSVSREKKESFPLTVTSAQKNPTAFYLCASSIPVQPQHFGDGTRLSIL.

The chain couples TRBV28 to TRBJ2-4; 9 nucleotides line up with TRBD1. This CDR3 has 16 amino acids. V lost 4 bases to trimming and J lost 9 bases; unmatched junction nucleotides: 13. Germline V gene sequence: CDR1 MDHEN, CDR2 SYDVKM. CDR3 coding DNA: TGTGCCAGCAGTTCCCCCGGGACAGGGACGAGGGGCATTCAGTACTTC. Residues: CASSSPGTGTRGIQYF.

On this clone: The identical CDR3 is also encoded by other nucleotide sequences in the sample. This chain links TRBV28 with TRBJ1-1, with 9 nucleotides matching TRBD1. The CDR3 loop spans 17 amino acids. The V gene end was trimmed by 6 bases and the J gene end by 5 bases; junction bases not matched to a gene: 16. The germline V gene encodes CDR1 MDHEN and CDR2 SYDVKM. The CDR3 loop reads CASRQTGTGGAGTEAFF. Here the CDR3 DNA reads TGTGCCAGCAGGCAAACGGGCACAGGGGGCGCGGGGACTGAAGCTTTCTTT.

The sample holds one count of this clone. This chain links TRBV5-6 with TRBJ1-1; maybe TRBD1 (5 bases). This CDR3 comprises 13 residues. Germline V gene sequence: CDR1 SGHDT, CDR2 YYEEEE. V shed 1 base and J shed 5 bases, with 9 bases lying between them. CDR3 sequence reads: CASSLKGWTEAFF. The DNA for the CDR3 is TGTGCCAGCAGCTTGAAGGGGTGGACTGAAGCTTTCTTT.

The chain has TRBV25-1 and TRBJ1-2; D is unclear. In germline, CDR1 is MGHDK, CDR2 SYGVNS. The CDR3 has 14 residues. V was pared by 6 bases and J by 2 bases, with 13 bases between. The CDR3 bases are TGTGCCAGCAGCCCCCGGACGGGAAACTATGGCTACACCTTC. Its protein is CASSPRTGNYGYTF.

This clone was found once. The chain recombines TRBV25-1 with TRBJ2-4; 7 nucleotides agree with TRBD2. The CDR3 spans 14 residues. From germline, CDR1 is MGHDK and CDR2 SYGVNS. Germline trimming cut 8 bases from V and 0 bases from J; bases unmatched to any gene: 4. Here the CDR3 reads CASGGGAAKNIQYF. The CDR3 DNA reads as TGTGCCAGCGGGGGAGGGGCAGCCAAAAACATTCAGTACTTC.

The rearrangement links TRBV7-2 to TRBJ2-7, with TRBD1 matching 7 bases. CDR3 size: 15 residues. The ends lost 5 bases at V and 7 bases at J; junction bases unmatched: 14. Per germline, CDR1 SGHTA and CDR2 FQGNSA. CDR3 sequence reads: CASSLSSDRAGEQYF. In DNA, the CDR3 is TGTGCCAGCAGCCTATCCTCTGACAGGGCAGGGGAGCAGTACTTC.

The rearrangement uses TRBV28 and TRBJ1-1; D gene unclear. With 7 bases removed from V and 1 base from J, the gap between germline ends came to 16 bases. Per the germline V gene, CDR1 is MDHEN and CDR2 is SYDVKM. There are 15 residues in the CDR3. CDR3 protein: CASTTLGRKNTEAFF. The DNA of the CDR3 is TGTGCCAGCACCACCCTGGGCAGGAAGAACACTGAAGCTTTCTTT.

This clone showed up just once. The chain carries TRBV7-9 and TRBJ2-3; D is undetermined. Germline loops: CDR1 SEHNR, CDR2 FQNEAQ (reference sequence). V shed 1 base and J shed 4 bases, with 6 bases lying between them. The CDR3 is 13 amino acids. CDR3 amino acids: CASSLDSPDTQYF. In DNA form, the CDR3 reads TGTGCCAGCAGCTTAGACTCCCCAGATACGCAGTATTTT.

CDR3 amino acids: CASSLYDRTYGYTF. Written as DNA, the CDR3 is TGTGCCAGCAGTTTATACGACAGGACCTATGGCTACACCTTC. The chain has TRBV28 and TRBJ1-2, with a tentative D call TRBD1 (6 bases). This CDR3 has 14 residues. V lost 1 base to trimming and J lost 4 bases, with 10 bases between them. Germline CDR1 reads MDHEN; CDR2 reads SYDVKM.